What follows is one T cell receptor (beta chain) and its context. The antigen remains undetermined. This entry belongs to a study of T cell responses to AZD1222 COVID-19 vaccine. Method: immunoSEQ multiplex PCR; TCRdb's copy keeps in-frame clones and lacks some. The repertoire consists of more than 140,000 clones, with 88% occurring once and the leading ten covering 2.2%. General study results and limits: With dominance at 160-218 and 743-854, vaccine-associated CD4 TCRs spanned spike. It was only after the peak T cell response that any repertoires were sampled.

Germline CDR1 is KGHSH and CDR2 is LQKENI. The CDR3 contains 13 residues. Deletions cut 1 base from V and 4 bases from J, with 7 bases between. The chain recombines TRBV18 with TRBJ1-2; the D is unclear. This TCR was recovered from an adult in good health. The sequencing used peripheral blood, collected on day 0 of AZD1222 vaccination. The CDR3 region has the DNA TGTGCCAGCTCACCACAGGGCACCTATGGCTACACCTTC. Residues: CASSPQGTYGYTF.